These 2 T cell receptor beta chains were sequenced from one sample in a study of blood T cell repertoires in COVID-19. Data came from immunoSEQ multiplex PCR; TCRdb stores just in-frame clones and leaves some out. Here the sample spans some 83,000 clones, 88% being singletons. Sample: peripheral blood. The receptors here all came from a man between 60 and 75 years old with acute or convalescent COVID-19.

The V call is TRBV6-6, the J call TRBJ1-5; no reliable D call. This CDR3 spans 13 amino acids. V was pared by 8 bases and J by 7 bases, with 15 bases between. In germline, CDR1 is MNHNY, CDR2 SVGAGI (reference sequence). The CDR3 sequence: CASEYGIGQPQHF. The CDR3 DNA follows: TGTGCCAGCGAATACGGGATCGGCCAGCCCCAGCATTTT.

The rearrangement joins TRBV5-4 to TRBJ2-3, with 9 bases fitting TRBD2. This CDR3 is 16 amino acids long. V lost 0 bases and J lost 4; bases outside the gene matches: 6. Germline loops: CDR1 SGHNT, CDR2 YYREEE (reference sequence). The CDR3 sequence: CASSLGAGGGADTQYF. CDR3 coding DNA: TGTGCCAGCAGCTTGGGCGCGGGAGGGGGGGCAGATACGCAGTATTTT.